The sequence of this TCR beta chain was determined in a study of graft-versus-host responses after intestinal transplantation. Assay used: immunoSEQ multiplex PCR; TCRdb lists only in-frame clones, some missing. The data contain about 130,000 clones, around 90% of them singletons. This CDR3 spans 14 amino acids. Germline V gene sequence: CDR1 SGHRS, CDR2 YFSETQ. The trim removed 3 bases at V and 1 base at J, leaving 1 base unmatched. Remarks on this clone: Its antigen remains unidentified.

Points from the study as a whole: Present in recipient marrow, GvH clones included some that appeared first in ileum or blood.

The sequence was collected from a human donor who received an intestinal transplant. This chain connects TRBV5-1 to TRBJ1-1; 9 bases map to TRBD1. The material was unstimulated CD4+ T cells sorted from spleen or lymph node cells, obtained before intestinal transplant. The CDR3: CASSWGQGNTEAFF. CDR3 coding DNA: TGCGCCAGCAGCTGGGGACAGGGGAACACTGAAGCTTTCTTT.